Each of the 10 T cell receptor beta chains below was sequenced from the same sample in a study of early T cells in non-severe SARS-CoV-2 infection. TCRdb redid the calling of the 5' RACE reads with MiXCR, one entry per CDR3 protein. The data show about 97,000 distinct CDR3 sequences, approximately 9.9% seen once. This material consisted of whole blood, taken at baseline. The receptors originated from an adult who was a healthcare worker with PCR-confirmed SARS-CoV-2 infection or an uninfected control (not recorded which).

This clonotype showed up just a few times. The genes are TRBV5-1 and TRBJ1-1, with D hard to call. Looked up from germline, CDR1 is SGHRS and CDR2 is YFSETQ. The CDR3 has 13 residues. Trimming left V 0 bases short and J 0 bases short, with 3 bases between. The CDR3: CASSLAVNTEAFF. DNA of the CDR3: TGCGCCAGCAGCTTGGCCGTGAACACTGAAGCTTTCTTT.

This clonotype was seen at least ten times. The chain employs TRBV29-1 and TRBJ2-3, with 8 bases lining up with TRBD1. The CDR3 has 14 residues. CDR1 and CDR2 from the germline V gene are SQVTM and ANQGSEA. The trim removed 6 bases at V and 6 bases at J, leaving 11 bases unmatched. CDR3 bases: TGCAGCGTGGGTCCAGGGGGCAGGAAGGATACGCAGTATTTT. Its translation: CSVGPGGRKDTQYF.

This chain's CDR3 is CAISGGPPGQGFSNTEAFF. In DNA, the CDR3 is TGTGCCATCAGTGGAGGACCCCCGGGACAGGGATTTTCAAACACTGAAGCTTTCTTT. The rearrangement links TRBV10-3 to TRBJ1-1, with TRBD1 matching 9 bases. Germline trimming cut 4 bases from V and 2 bases from J; bases unmatched to any gene: 17. Germline CDR1 is ENHRY and CDR2 is SYGVKD. This CDR3 is built from 19 residues.

This clonotype was counted a few times. This chain connects TRBV4-3 to TRBJ2-1; D is undetermined. V lost 0 bases and J 10 bases, leaving 19 bases between the germline ends. Germline V gene data show CDR1 as LGHNA and CDR2 as YSLEER. The CDR3 is made up of 16 amino acids. The chain's CDR3 is CASSQEPGPSLGEQFF. The CDR3 nucleotides are TGCGCCAGCAGCCAAGAACCGGGTCCCTCATTGGGAGAGCAGTTCTTC.

Many counts were recorded for this clonotype. The chain uses TRBV2 and TRBJ1-6; D possibly corresponds to TRBD1 (5 bases). Between the trimmed V and J ends, which lost 4 bases and 10 bases, there was a span of 14 bases. The CDR3 extends over 14 amino acids. CDR1 SNHLY and CDR2 FYNNEI come from the germline V gene. The CDR3 reads CASSGGGSGSPLHF. Written as DNA, the CDR3 is TGTGCCAGCAGTGGTGGGGGAAGCGGCTCACCCCTCCACTTT. The full variable domain, with the rest looked up from reference TRBV2 and TRBJ1-6, is EPEVTQTPSHQVTQMGQEVILRCVPISNHLYFYWYRQILGQKVEFLVSFYNNEISEKSEIFDDQFSVERPDGSNFTLKIRSTKLEDSAMYFCASSGGGSGSPLHFGNGTRLTVT.

This clonotype was seen only a few times. This chain uses TRBV7-8 with TRBJ2-2; D is possibly TRBD1 (6 bases). V was cut by 7 bases and J by 6 bases, with 15 bases left in between. The CDR3 contains 14 residues. CDR1 and CDR2 from the germline V gene are SGHVS and FQNEAQ. The CDR3: CASILDRSAGELFF. CDR3 nucleotide sequence: TGTGCCAGCATCCTAGACAGGAGTGCCGGGGAGCTGTTTTTT.

This chain joins TRBV20-1 and TRBJ1-1, with D unclear. Trimming shortened V by 6 bases and J by 5 bases, and 25 bases separated the two germline ends. The CDR3 covers 16 residues. Germline CDR1 and CDR2: DFQATT and SNEGSKA (reference sequence). CDR3 bases: TGCAGTGCCAGTCAGCCATTAGGAGGGCGGAGGACTGAAGCTTTCTTT. This encodes CSASQPLGGRRTEAFF.

The chain recombines TRBV3-1 with TRBJ1-4; D remains unclear. V was shortened by 8 bases and J by 6 bases, with 10 bases between the two germline ends. The CDR3 has 12 residues. The V gene's germline CDR1 is LGHDT and CDR2 YNNKEL (reference sequence). This CDR3 is CASAITDEKLFF. CDR3 DNA sequence: TGTGCCAGCGCGATCACGGATGAAAAACTGTTTTTT.

The rearrangement joins TRBV20-1 to TRBJ2-4; maybe TRBD2 (6 bases). This CDR3 has 15 amino acids. Per germline, CDR1 DFQATT and CDR2 SNEGSKA (reference sequence). V lost 0 bases and J 0 bases, leaving 9 bases between the germline ends. CDR3 coding DNA: TGCAGTGCTAGAGATCTGGGGGGAGCCAAAAACATTCAGTACTTC. Its translation: CSARDLGGAKNIQYF.

The chain is built from TRBV25-1 and TRBJ1-2; D is unclear. The CDR3 spans 15 residues. V shed 4 bases and J shed 0 bases, with 12 bases lying between them. CDR1 and CDR2 from the germline V gene are MGHDK and SYGVNS. DNA of the CDR3: TGTGCCAGCAGTGTAGCAGGCCAAGCTAACTATGGCTACACCTTC. Amino acids: CASSVAGQANYGYTF.